This TCR beta chain appears in the sequencing data of a study of blood T cell repertoires in COVID-19. With 6 bases removed from V and 5 bases from J, the gap between germline ends came to 20 bases. CDR1 is SEHNR and CDR2 is FQNEAQ in the germline V gene (reference sequence). The CDR3 covers 15 residues. Clones were read by immunoSEQ multiplex PCR, and TCRdb kept only the in-frame ones, dropping some. The sample includes some 56,000 clones, 81% of them seen just once. The specimen was peripheral blood. The sequence derives from an elderly woman with active or convalescent COVID-19. The chain is built from TRBV7-9 and TRBJ2-7; D is undetermined. The CDR3 reads CASSHTNAKINEQYF. Written as DNA, the CDR3 is TGTGCCAGCAGTCACACCAATGCCAAGATCAACGAGCAGTACTTC.